This TCR beta chain derives from a study of shared clonotypes between healthy human individuals. Study results and limitations: The four-donor shared clonotypes exceeded non-shared clonotypes in generation probability, with non-shared ones scoring lower. Depth was large, yet rarefaction showed that sorted-subset sequencing was incomplete.

The naive CD8 subset, CD45RO-negative cells positively selected for CCR7, excluded terminally differentiated effector memory CD45RA+ cells. About this clone: Its specificity is unknown.

This table comes from immunoSEQ multiplex PCR, and its TCRdb copy is limited to in-frame clones, with some not included. This sample has roughly 2 million clones, with approximately 95% found just once. Material: naive CD8+ T cells sorted from blood. The receptor was derived from a man in his late teens or twenties in good health.

The CDR3 region is CASSGALGGRTDTQYF. CDR3 nucleotides: TGTGCCAGCAGCGGCGCCCTCGGGGGGCGCACAGATACGCAGTATTTT. The chain combines TRBV9 with TRBJ2-3, with D possibly being TRBD2 (7 bases). The V end was cut by 3 bases, the J end by 1 base, with 15 bases between. The CDR3 contains 16 residues. Germline V gene data show CDR1 as SGDLS and CDR2 as YYNGEE.